This entry is about one TCR beta chain. Its specificity is not known. This entry is derived from a study of CD4 T cells in relation to SARS-CoV-2 and coronaviruses. The wider study: After nine to eleven days of antigen culture, PBMC TCR beta CDR3s were sequenced. Study results and limitations: No donor gave both pre-pandemic and post-infection samples. In roughly 61% of donors, memory CD4+ clonotypes crossrecognized SARS-CoV-2 and at least one common cold coronavirus spike.

After removal of 3 bases from V and 5 bases from J, the junction contained 23 bases not matched to a gene. Germline values: CDR1 SGDLS, CDR2 YYNGEE. The CDR3 extends over 21 amino acids. Only in-frame clones appear in the TCRdb table, and some are missing; sequencing was by immunoSEQ multiplex PCR. Of about 24,000 clones detected, under 80% appear once; the ten largest clones hold about an eighth. Before the COVID-19 pandemic, during about 2010-2018, CD4+ T cells were taken from unexposed donors. The cells were cultured for about ten days before CD4+ T cells were isolated. Cells permitting, SARS-CoV-2 S/N and four cold-coronavirus spikes were tested on unexposed-donor CD4+ T cells.

The rearrangement joins TRBV9 to TRBJ1-6; 7 bases are shared with TRBD1. This TCR was sampled from a human donor in good health. What was sequenced was CD4+ T cells from PBMCs, cultured in vitro. The CDR3 nucleotides are TGTGCCAGCAGCGCACGGGGGACGGAGGGGGCTACACCACGAAATAATTCACCCCTCCACTTT. It translates to CASSARGTEGATPRNNSPLHF.